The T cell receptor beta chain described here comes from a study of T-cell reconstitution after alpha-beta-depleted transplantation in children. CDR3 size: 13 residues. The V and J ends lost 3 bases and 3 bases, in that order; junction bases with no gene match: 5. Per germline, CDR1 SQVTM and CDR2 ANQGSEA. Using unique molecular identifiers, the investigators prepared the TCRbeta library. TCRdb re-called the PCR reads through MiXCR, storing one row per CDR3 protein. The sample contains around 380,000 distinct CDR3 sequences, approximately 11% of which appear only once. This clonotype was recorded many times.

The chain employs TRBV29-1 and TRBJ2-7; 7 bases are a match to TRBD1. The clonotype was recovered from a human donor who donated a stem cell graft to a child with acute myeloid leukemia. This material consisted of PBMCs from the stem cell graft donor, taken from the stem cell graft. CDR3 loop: CSVDSGGSYEQYF. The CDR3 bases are TGCAGCGTTGACTCAGGGGGTAGCTACGAGCAGTACTTC.